This passage covers 18 T cell receptor beta chains from one sample sequenced in a study of CD8 T cells in ankylosing spondylitis. A single record per CDR3 protein comes from TCRdb applying MiXCR to the 5' RACE reads. Among about 240,000 distinct CDR3 sequences, 7.5% to 9.5% were seen once, and the ten largest hold approximately 4.8%. Sequencing was performed on blood, either unsorted or a sorted T cell fraction (not recorded which). The receptors derive from a female donor with ankylosing spondylitis or in good health (not recorded which).

This clonotype was observed a handful of times. Since a much larger clone is just one base distant, this may be a read error. This chain joins TRBV12-3 or TRBV12-4 and TRBJ1-1; 7 bases map to TRBD1. The CDR3 covers 18 residues. The CDR3: CAISSKKGTARSNTEAFF. Here the CDR3 DNA reads TGTGCCATCAGTTCGAAGAAAGGGACAGCGAGATCGAACACTGAAGCTTTCTTT.

This clonotype was observed at least ten times. V usage is TRBV5-1 and J usage is TRBJ2-3; no clear D. CDR3 length: 15 residues. V lost 0 bases, J lost 1 base, and 9 bases lay in between. Looked up from germline, CDR1 is SGHRS and CDR2 is YFSETQ. In DNA form, the CDR3 reads TGCGCCAGCAGCTTGGTGAATCGGGGCACAGATACGCAGTATTTT. Translating gives CASSLVNRGTDTQYF.

This clonotype was seen many times. The chain recombines TRBV3-1 with TRBJ2-5; maybe TRBD1 (5 bases). The length of the CDR3 is 14 residues. V lost 9 bases and J 1 base, leaving 15 bases between the germline ends. CDR1 is LGHDT, CDR2 YNNKEL, per germline (reference sequence). CDR3 nucleotide sequence: TGTGCCAGTACCGACTGGGGCGCCCAAGAGACCCAGTACTTC. This translates into CASTDWGAQETQYF.

This clonotype was counted ten times or more. The rearrangement uses TRBV20-1 and TRBJ2-1, with D possibly TRBD2 on 7 matching bases. The germline gives CDR1 DFQATT, CDR2 SNEGSKA (reference sequence). The CDR3 covers 13 residues. V was trimmed by 5 bases and J by 9 bases, leaving 17 bases between them. The CDR3 protein is CSALGGAWGEQFF. The DNA of the CDR3 is TGCAGTGCTCTAGGGGGGGCGTGGGGTGAGCAGTTCTTC.

The table lists this clonotype with many counts. V and J are TRBV4-2 and TRBJ2-1; 15 bases match TRBD2. After removal of 1 base from V and 8 bases from J, the junction contained 6 bases not matched to a gene. The CDR3 is 17 amino acids. From germline, CDR1 is LGHNA and CDR2 YNFKEQ. The CDR3: CASSQGIGLAGGDEQFF. The CDR3 nucleotides are TGTGCCAGCAGCCAAGGCATCGGACTAGCGGGAGGGGATGAGCAGTTCTTC.

At least ten counts were recorded for this clonotype. The V call is TRBV12-3 or TRBV12-4, the J call TRBJ2-7, with D tentatively TRBD2 (6 bases). CDR3 length equals 15 residues. V was trimmed by 6 bases and J by 3 bases, leaving 18 bases between them. CDR3: CASRDGLSTYYEQYF. In DNA, the CDR3 is TGTGCCAGCAGAGATGGACTAAGCACATACTACGAGCAGTACTTC.

A few counts support this clonotype. One end of the junction varies from germline; a read error may be responsible. V is TRBV3-1 and J is TRBJ2-1; D is possibly TRBD1 (5 bases). Germline CDR1 and CDR2: LGHDT and YNNKEL (reference sequence). This CDR3 is 17 amino acids long. CDR3 residues: CACSLQAGHLRYNEQFF. DNA of the CDR3: TGTGCCTGCAGCCTCCAGGCAGGACACCTGAGGTACAATGAGCAGTTCTTC.

This clonotype was counted ten times or more. The rearrangement links TRBV4-3 to TRBJ2-1; the D call may be TRBD1 or TRBD2 (6 bases each). The germline V gene encodes CDR1 LGHNA and CDR2 YSLEER. The V end was cut by 2 bases, the J end by 2 bases, with 10 bases between. The CDR3 runs 15 residues. Here the CDR3 reads CASSQRGLAYNEQFF. In nucleotides, the CDR3 is TGCGCCAGCAGCCAACGGGGGCTAGCCTACAATGAGCAGTTCTTC.

The J gene is TRBJ2-2, the V gene TRBV19; perhaps TRBD2 as D (5 bases). The length of the CDR3 is 14 residues. The germline CDR1 and CDR2 sequences are LNHDA and SQIVND (reference sequence). The V end lost 6 bases, the J end lost 1 base, and 9 bases lay between the germline ends. This CDR3 reads CASSRRQNTGELFF. In DNA, the CDR3 is TGTGCCAGTAGCCGGAGGCAGAACACCGGGGAGCTGTTTTTT.

Ten or more counts support this clonotype. The chain couples TRBV29-1 to TRBJ1-2; D is perhaps TRBD1 (6 bases). The CDR3 contains 12 residues. Trimming shortened V by 5 bases and J by 8 bases, and 15 bases separated the two germline ends. Germline CDR1 reads SQVTM; CDR2 reads ANQGSEA. CDR3 in amino acids: CSVPGDWGGYTF. Written as DNA, the CDR3 is TGCAGCGTTCCAGGGGATTGGGGCGGCTACACCTTC.

This clonotype was recorded many times. The chain is built from TRBV24-1 and TRBJ2-1, with D possibly being TRBD2 (5 bases). V was clipped by 4 bases and J by 5 bases, with 17 bases between them. The CDR3 runs 16 residues. Per germline, CDR1 KGHDR and CDR2 SFDVKD. The CDR3 sequence: CATSDPGLLGNNEQFF. CDR3 DNA: TGTGCCACCAGTGACCCTGGACTGCTCGGGAACAATGAGCAGTTCTTC.

This clonotype was counted ten times or more. This chain joins TRBV12-3 or TRBV12-4 and TRBJ2-1; 7 positions match TRBD1. Losses at the gene ends were 5 bases for V and 6 bases for J; bases not matched to a gene: 4. The CDR3 is 13 residues long. The DNA for the CDR3 is TGTGCCAGCAGTAAAGGGGACAGCAATGAGCAGTTCTTC. Protein: CASSKGDSNEQFF.

V gene TRBV19 combines with J gene TRBJ1-1, with D unresolved. Germline V gene lookup returns CDR1 LNHDA and CDR2 SQIVND (reference sequence). This CDR3 comprises 13 residues. Trimming pared 4 bases from V and 1 base from J, leaving 7 bases between. DNA of the CDR3: TGTGCCAGTAGTACCTCAACGAACACTGAAGCTTTCTTT. Translating it yields CASSTSTNTEAFF.

At least ten counts were recorded for this clonotype. J is TRBJ2-5 and V is TRBV12-3 or TRBV12-4, with 8 bases fitting TRBD2. V lost 3 bases to trimming and J lost 4 bases; unmatched junction nucleotides: 7. The CDR3 has 15 amino acids. This CDR3 is CASSFSLAGGETQYF. In DNA, the CDR3 is TGTGCCAGCAGTTTCAGTCTAGCGGGTGGAGAGACCCAGTACTTC.

This clonotype was seen ten or more times. The genes are TRBV7-9 and TRBJ2-1, with D maybe TRBD2 (5 bases). Trimming cost V 11 bases and J 3 bases, with 11 bases left between them. Germline CDR1 and CDR2: SEHNR and FQNEAQ (reference sequence). This CDR3 region has 12 residues. CDR3 bases: TGTGCCGAAGAGGGCCACTACAATGAGCAGTTCTTC. This sequence encodes CAEEGHYNEQFF.

This clonotype has a single count. A single base separates this from a much larger clone, so it may be a read error. In this CDR3 the conserved last residue, phenylalanine or tryptophan, is missing, so a read error is likely. J is TRBJ1-1 and V is TRBV11-3; D gene uncertain. Germline V CDR1 and CDR2: SGHNT, YENEEA. The CDR3 runs 16 residues. The germline V and J ends were trimmed by 5 bases and 9 bases, with 25 bases remaining between them. This chain's CDR3 is CASSPQFLGRTTKAFL. The CDR3 nucleotides read TGTGCCAGCAGCCCCCAGTTTTTGGGCAGGACCACAAAAGCTTTCCTT.

The CDR3 sequence: CASSVSGFGTGELFF. In DNA, the CDR3 is TGTGCCAGCAGCGTTAGCGGGTTTGGCACCGGGGAGCTGTTTTTT. This chain joins TRBV7-2 and TRBJ2-2, with 7 bases fitting TRBD2. Germline lookup yields CDR1 SGHTA and CDR2 FQGNSA. V shed 5 bases and J 4 bases; nucleotides not matched to a gene: 7. This CDR3 spans 15 amino acids.

This clonotype came up a few times. V is TRBV7-6 and J is TRBJ1-5; D might be TRBD1 (6 bases). Germline V gene data show CDR1 as SGHVS and CDR2 as FNYEAQ. The CDR3 covers 15 residues. Trimming removed 4 bases at V and 0 bases at J, with 10 bases between. CDR3 sequence (DNA): TGTGCCAGCAGCTCAGGACAGACTAGCAATCAGCCCCAGCATTTT. As protein: CASSSGQTSNQPQHF.